This T cell receptor beta chain was identified during a study of T cell responses to AZD1222 COVID-19 vaccine. Assay used: immunoSEQ multiplex PCR; TCRdb lists only in-frame clones, some missing. This sample has 170,000 or so clones, with roughly nine tenths found just once. Overall study results and limits: CD4 TCRs covered the whole spike, strongest at regions 160-218 and 743-854. Donors skewed white British and female; clonal diversity was possibly underestimated. Elevations in Spike-specific TCR breadth and depth followed administration of two AZD1222 doses. Among AZD1222 vaccinees, only six or seven were seropositive at baseline.

In regard to this clone: Its antigen is still unknown.

Germline-derived CDR1 and CDR2 are MNHEY and SVGEGT. J was trimmed by 11 bases and V by 4 bases; bases with no gene match: 17. The CDR3 contains 16 residues. This clonotype was sampled from an adult in good health. This chain uses TRBV6-2 or TRBV6-3 with TRBJ2-5; 9 bases line up with TRBD2. Specimen: peripheral blood, collected on day 0 of AZD1222 vaccination. For the CDR3, the DNA is TGTGCCAGCAGTTCCTTGAGCGCGGGGGGGCCGAGGTCGCAGTACTTC. As protein: CASSSLSAGGPRSQYF.